The rows below give T cell receptor beta chains drawn from one sample of a study of CD8+ T cells in alopecia areata. Measured with immunoSEQ multiplex PCR; TCRdb has only the in-frame clones, and not every one. The table has over 150,000 clones, more than 60% seen once. Material: CD4+ T cells sorted from blood, obtained at week 0. Every receptor here comes from a human donor with alopecia areata. The conserved cysteine and the conserved F or W are not part of the CDR3 here.

V gene	J gene	CDR3 protein
TRBV6-6	TRBJ1-2	ASSQSGHFGYT
TRBV10-2	TRBJ1-1	ASSVEPNTEAF
TRBV9	TRBJ2-3	ASSSLTDTQY
TRBV27	TRBJ2-2	ASSFRLAAGTGELF
TRBV29-1	TRBJ2-3	SVDDRQESTDTQY
TRBV10-3	TRBJ2-5	ATYDRNQETQY
TRBV29-1	TRBJ1-1	SVEPQRRRLNTEAF
TRBV6-4	TRBJ1-2	ASSERRTGVAYGYT
TRBV9	TRBJ2-7	ASSVTTGGNYEQY
TRBV4-3	TRBJ1-4	ASSQEGRQGLNEKLF
TRBV5-1	TRBJ1-1	ASSLLQNTEAF
TRBV7-6	TRBJ1-6	ASSDGQGGSPLH
TRBV4-3	TRBJ1-4	ASSQATGLNEKLF
TRBV6-1	TRBJ1-2	ASSRTGGQDYGYT
TRBV5-6	TRBJ2-7	ASSRDRESYEQY
TRBV19	TRBJ1-6	ASRAYNSPLH
TRBV7-9	TRBJ2-7	ASSLELREQY
TRBV29-1	TRBJ2-3	SVTRGLAGTDTQY
TRBV9	TRBJ1-2	ASSPGGLKVLVHGYT
TRBV15	TRBJ1-5	ATAGLTTGIMPQH
TRBV2	TRBJ2-7	ASTTESYEQY
TRBV19	TRBJ1-2	ASSVSGSNYGYT
TRBV13	TRBJ2-6	ASSPSMNRAGANVLT
TRBV9	TRBJ2-3	ASSGTGTRTDTQY
TRBV6-5	TRBJ1-1	ASSLGVIQAF
TRBV4-3	TRBJ2-5	ASSLSIAVSGETQY
TRBV27	TRBJ1-1	ASRSIGTEAF
TRBV30	TRBJ2-7	AWDLGPHNEQY
TRBV23-1	TRBJ1-2	ASSQGVQGYT
TRBV30	TRBJ2-5	AWSVRLNTQY
TRBV15	TRBJ2-5	ATSRDLWGGKETQY
TRBV2	TRBJ1-1	ASSRNPGQYEAF
TRBV29-1	TRBJ1-4	SVEQGKTNEKLF
TRBV2	TRBJ2-3	ASSGQRTDTQY
TRBV7-2	TRBJ2-2	ASSLIQGATGELF
TRBV30	TRBJ1-1	AWSVIQGSEAEAF
TRBV9	TRBJ1-2	ASSVATGGGGYT
TRBV10-2	TRBJ2-5	ASSVQGEETQY
TRBV29-1	TRBJ2-5	SVRNRIQETQY
TRBV29-1	TRBJ2-1	SVGQLRGEQF
TRBV18	TRBJ2-7	ASSPANQGANEQY
TRBV7-2	TRBJ1-5	ASSFGTVYSNQPQH
TRBV30	TRBJ2-1	AWRWQGGMGEQF
TRBV5-1	TRBJ2-1	ASSLVLAGARHEQF
TRBV23-1	TRBJ1-2	ASRGLNDGYT
TRBV25-1	TRBJ2-5	ASSEYRGGQETQY
TRBV4-3	TRBJ2-5	ASSQVAVPKETQY
TRBV5-1	TRBJ1-6	ASSLEQPVDPLH
TRBV5-1	TRBJ1-2	ASSRTGTSYGYT
TRBV30	TRBJ2-7	AWTTGSYEQY
TRBV9	TRBJ1-2	ARDSDSPPIGYT
TRBV2	TRBJ1-2	ASSPETRRHT